Presented here are 21 T cell receptor beta chains from one specimen sequenced in a study of a mutant IDH1 vaccine in newly diagnosed glioma. Time point of the sample: baseline, week 1 (first vaccination visit). Described treatment: pre-vaccination baseline after standard-of-care therapy. Only in-frame clones appear in the TCRdb table, and some are missing; sequencing was by immunoSEQ multiplex PCR. The sample records tens of thousands of clones, roughly 78% being singletons. This material consisted of PBMCs, taken from a glioma patient treated with radiotherapy, temozolomide or both. These receptors were collected from a man in his forties or fifties with glioma. Some clones in this sample may be carry-over from other donors' samples.

This chain connects TRBV18 to TRBJ1-1; 9 positions agree with TRBD1. Trimming removed 3 bases from V and 0 bases from J; junction bases left unmatched: 8. The germline V gene encodes CDR1 KGHSH and CDR2 LQKENI. The CDR3 covers 17 residues. The DNA for the CDR3 is TGTGCCAGCTCACCTAGACAGGGGGTCTCGATGAACACTGAAGCTTTCTTT. This codes for CASSPRQGVSMNTEAFF. The complete variable domain, with remaining parts taken from reference TRBV18 and TRBJ1-1, reads NAGVMQNPRHLVRRRGQEARLRCSPMKGHSHVYWYRQLPEEGLKFMVYLQKENIIDESGMPKERFSAEFPKEGPSILRIQQVVRGDSAAYFCASSPRQGVSMNTEAFFGQGTRLTVV.

The rearrangement joins TRBV18 to TRBJ1-2, with 8 bases fitting TRBD1. The CDR3 sequence is 16 residues long. J gave up 6 bases and V 5 bases, and 14 bases lay outside the gene matches. Germline loops: CDR1 KGHSH, CDR2 LQKENI. CDR3 DNA sequence: TGTGCCAGCTCATCGGGACAGGTGAACCCAAGGGATGGCTACACCTTC. Protein: CASSSGQVNPRDGYTF.

This chain uses TRBV27 with TRBJ2-1; 9 bases map to TRBD1. The CDR3 is made up of 16 amino acids. Germline loops: CDR1 MNHEY, CDR2 SMNVEV (reference sequence). V gave up 6 bases and J gave up 2 bases; unmatched junction bases: 8. In DNA form, the CDR3 reads TGTGCCAGCAGAACACTGGGACAGGGACCCTACAATGAGCAGTTCTTC. This gives the protein CASRTLGQGPYNEQFF.

This sequence joins TRBV2 and TRBJ2-7; TRBD1 matches 11 bases. Trimming took 5 bases from V and 4 from J; bases not matched to a gene: 4. In germline, CDR1 is SNHLY, CDR2 FYNNEI. The CDR3 totals 14 residues. CDR3 in amino acids: CASSQGQGAYEQYF. The CDR3 DNA follows: TGTGCCAGCAGTCAAGGACAGGGGGCGTACGAGCAGTACTTC.

This clone is judged medium-sized. The chain uses TRBV9 and TRBJ1-4; D unclear. CDR1 is SGDLS and CDR2 is YYNGEE in the germline V gene. The CDR3 has 15 residues. Trimming took 4 bases from V and 3 from J, leaving 13 bases between them. The CDR3 reads CASSPSWVANEKLFF. The CDR3 region has the DNA TGTGCCAGCAGCCCCAGTTGGGTAGCTAATGAAAAACTGTTTTTT.

This chain joins TRBV7-9 and TRBJ1-6; the D is unclear. Germline CDR1 reads SEHNR; CDR2 reads FQNEAQ (reference sequence). V lost 2 bases and J 0 bases, leaving 8 bases between the germline ends. This CDR3 region has 16 residues. The CDR3 nucleotides are TGTGCCAGCAGCTTACACGAGGGCTCCTATAATTCACCCCTCCACTTT. This translates into CASSLHEGSYNSPLHF.

For the CDR3, the DNA is TGTGCCAGCTCATCAGGGAGGACTGAAGCTTTCTTT. Translation gives CASSSGRTEAFF. The chain carries TRBV18 and TRBJ1-1; the D gene is possibly TRBD1 (5 bases). The CDR3 covers 12 residues. Trimming shortened V by 5 bases and J by 5 bases, and 9 bases separated the two germline ends. Germline-derived CDR1 and CDR2 are KGHSH and LQKENI.

The chain combines TRBV5-1 with TRBJ1-6; D perhaps matches TRBD1 (5 bases). CDR1 is SGHRS, CDR2 YFSETQ, per germline. The CDR3 totals 15 residues. V lost 4 bases and J lost 5, with 13 bases in between. DNA for the CDR3: TGCGCCAGCAGCACCAGGGTATCCAATAATTCACCCCTCCACTTT. This translates into CASSTRVSNNSPLHF. The full variable domain, completed using reference TRBV5-1 and TRBJ1-6, is KAGVTQTPRYLIKTRGQQVTLSCSPISGHRSVSWYQQTPGQGLQFLFEYFSETQRNKGNFPGRFSGRQFSNSRSEMNVSTLELGDSALYLCASSTRVSNNSPLHFGNGTRLTVT.

The chain links TRBV11-2 to TRBJ1-1; no reliable D call. V was trimmed by 5 bases and J by 3 bases, leaving 13 bases between them. The CDR3 consists of 14 residues. The germline CDR1 and CDR2 sequences are SGHAT and FQNNGV. CDR3 DNA: TGTGCCAGCAGCCCCTCGGGTTTGGACACTGAAGCTTTCTTT. The encoded protein is CASSPSGLDTEAFF.

This clone has a single count. This sequence joins TRBV7-2 and TRBJ1-2, with TRBD1 identical over 8 bases. The CDR3 is 12 amino acids. V shed 3 bases, J shed 8 bases, and the junction held 2 bases outside the gene matches. Germline-derived CDR1 and CDR2 are SGHTA and FQGNSA. DNA of the CDR3: TGTGCCAGCAGCTTGGACAGGGCGGGCTACACCTTC. Its translation is CASSLDRAGYTF.

The V call is TRBV11-3, the J call TRBJ2-7; D is perhaps TRBD2 (6 bases). Germline V gene lookup returns CDR1 SGHNT and CDR2 YENEEA. V was cut by 5 bases and J by 0 bases, with 11 bases left in between. CDR3 length: 14 amino acids. The CDR3 loop reads CASSHGGNSYEQYF. CDR3 DNA: TGTGCCAGCAGCCACGGAGGGAACTCCTACGAGCAGTACTTC.

The V gene is TRBV14, the J gene TRBJ2-5, with D perhaps being TRBD1 or TRBD2 (5 bases each). V gave up 5 bases and J gave up 5 bases, with 15 bases separating them. This CDR3 comprises 14 residues. Germline V gene lookup returns CDR1 SGHDN and CDR2 FVKESK. DNA of the CDR3: TGTGCCAGCAGCGCCCGACCGGGGACGGAGACCCAGTACTTC. Translated, it gives CASSARPGTETQYF.

The V call is TRBV2, the J call TRBJ2-6; the D gene is possibly TRBD2 (5 bases). V was trimmed by 6 bases and J by 0 bases, leaving 6 bases between them. Germline V CDR1 and CDR2: SNHLY, FYNNEI. This CDR3 contains 14 residues. The CDR3, as DNA: TGTGCCAGCAGCCGGGACTCTGGGGCCAACGTCCTGACTTTC. Its translation: CASSRDSGANVLTF.

The CDR3 DNA reads as TGCGCCAGCAGCCAAGATGGACAGGAGATCTCCTACGAGCAGTACTTC. Translation: CASSQDGQEISYEQYF. The chain employs TRBV4-1 and TRBJ2-7, with 7 positions matching TRBD1. Losses at the gene ends were 0 bases for V and 0 bases for J; bases not matched to a gene: 5. Germline CDR1 MGHRA, CDR2 YSYEKL. The length of the CDR3 is 16 residues.

V gene TRBV6-4 combines with J gene TRBJ2-7; perhaps D is TRBD1 or TRBD2 (5 bases each). Germline V lookup: CDR1 MRHNA, CDR2 SNTAGT. CDR3 length: 15 amino acids. V was trimmed by 1 base and J by 0 bases, leaving 10 bases between them. The CDR3 spells CASSDWGLSSYEQYF. The CDR3 DNA reads as TGTGCCAGCAGTGACTGGGGGTTGAGCTCCTACGAGCAGTACTTC.

The chain couples TRBV5-1 to TRBJ2-2, with D perhaps assigned TRBD1 or TRBD2 (5 bases each). Germline values: CDR1 SGHRS, CDR2 YFSETQ. The CDR3 is made up of 15 amino acids. Between the trimmed V and J ends, which lost 4 bases and 4 bases, there was a span of 14 bases. The CDR3 is CASSPGTHGTGELFF. CDR3 nucleotide sequence: TGCGCCAGCAGCCCGGGGACCCACGGCACCGGGGAGCTGTTTTTT.

This chain connects TRBV19 to TRBJ1-2, with 7 positions matching TRBD1. The CDR3 sequence is 14 residues long. J lost 10 bases, V lost 9 bases, and 17 bases had no gene match. Germline V CDR1 and CDR2: LNHDA, SQIVND (reference sequence). The CDR3 reads CASQDPGQTMDYTF. The CDR3 nucleotides are TGTGCCAGCCAGGATCCGGGACAGACAATGGACTACACCTTC.

This clone was counted a single time. The chain employs TRBV28 and TRBJ1-1; D remains unclear. Trimming shortened V by 3 bases and J by 6 bases, and 5 bases separated the two germline ends. The CDR3 loop spans 11 amino acids. CDR1 MDHEN and CDR2 SYDVKM come from the germline V gene. The CDR3 DNA reads TGTGCCAGCAGTTTGGTTTCTGAAGCTTTCTTT. Residues: CASSLVSEAFF.

The J gene is TRBJ2-7, the V gene TRBV7-8; TRBD1 is a possible D gene (6 bases). This CDR3 is built from 14 residues. The germline V and J ends were trimmed by 3 bases and 1 base, with 10 bases remaining between them. From germline, CDR1 is SGHVS and CDR2 FQNEAQ. The CDR3 bases are TGTGCCAGCAGCTTTACACAGGGATCCTACGAGCAGTACTTC. The encoded protein is CASSFTQGSYEQYF.

The chain couples TRBV5-1 to TRBJ2-2, with 7 bases fitting TRBD2. Germline loops: CDR1 SGHRS, CDR2 YFSETQ. V lost 1 base to trimming and J lost 8 bases; unmatched junction nucleotides: 11. CDR3 length: 16 amino acids. The CDR3 sequence is CASSLRSGAEAGELFF. CDR3 bases: TGCGCCAGCAGCTTGCGCAGCGGGGCCGAGGCAGGGGAGCTGTTTTTT.

This clone was detected only once. The rearrangement links TRBV7-9 to TRBJ1-1; D unresolved. CDR3 length equals 11 residues. V lost 6 bases, J lost 8 bases, and 10 bases lay in between. The V gene's germline CDR1 is SEHNR and CDR2 FQNEAQ (reference sequence). DNA of the CDR3: TGTGCCAGCAGGTCCGGGATAGAAGCTTTCTTT. It is translated as CASRSGIEAFF.